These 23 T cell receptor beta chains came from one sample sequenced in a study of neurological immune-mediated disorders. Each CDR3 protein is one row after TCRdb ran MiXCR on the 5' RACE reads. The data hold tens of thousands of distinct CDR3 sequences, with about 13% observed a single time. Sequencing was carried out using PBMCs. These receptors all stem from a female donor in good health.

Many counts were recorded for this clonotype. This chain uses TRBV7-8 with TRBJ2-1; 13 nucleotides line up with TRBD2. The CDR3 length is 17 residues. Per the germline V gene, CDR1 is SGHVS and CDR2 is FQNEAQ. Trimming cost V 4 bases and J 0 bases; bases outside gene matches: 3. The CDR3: CASSSLAGGRSYNEQFF. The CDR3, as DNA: TGTGCCAGCAGCTCACTAGCGGGAGGGCGCTCCTACAATGAGCAGTTCTTC.

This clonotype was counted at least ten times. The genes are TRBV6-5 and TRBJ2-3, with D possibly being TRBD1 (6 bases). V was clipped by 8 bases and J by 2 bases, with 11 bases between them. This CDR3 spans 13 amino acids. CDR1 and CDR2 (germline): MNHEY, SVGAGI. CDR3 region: CASVDSDTDTQYF. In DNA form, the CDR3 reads TGTGCCAGCGTGGACAGCGACACAGATACGCAGTATTTT.

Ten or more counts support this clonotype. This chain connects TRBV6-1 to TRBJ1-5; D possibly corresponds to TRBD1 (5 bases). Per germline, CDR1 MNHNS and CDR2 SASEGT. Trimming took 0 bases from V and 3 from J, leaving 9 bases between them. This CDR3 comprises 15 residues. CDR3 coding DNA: TGTGCCAGCAGTGAAGCGGGGGGTTACAATCAGCCCCAGCATTTT. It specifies CASSEAGGYNQPQHF.

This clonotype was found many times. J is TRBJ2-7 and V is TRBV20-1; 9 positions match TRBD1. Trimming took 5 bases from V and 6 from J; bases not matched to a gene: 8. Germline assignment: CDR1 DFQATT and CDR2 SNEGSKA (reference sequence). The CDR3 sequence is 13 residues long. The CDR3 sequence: CSAPRTGVGEQYF. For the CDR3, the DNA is TGCAGTGCTCCCCGGACAGGGGTTGGCGAGCAGTACTTC.

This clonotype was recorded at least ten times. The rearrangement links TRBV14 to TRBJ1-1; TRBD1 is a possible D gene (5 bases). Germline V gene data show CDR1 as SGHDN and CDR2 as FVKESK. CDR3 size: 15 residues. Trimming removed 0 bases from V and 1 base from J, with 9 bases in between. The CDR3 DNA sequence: TGTGCCAGCAGCCAAGACGGGGGTCGGAACACTGAAGCTTTCTTT. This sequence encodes CASSQDGGRNTEAFF.

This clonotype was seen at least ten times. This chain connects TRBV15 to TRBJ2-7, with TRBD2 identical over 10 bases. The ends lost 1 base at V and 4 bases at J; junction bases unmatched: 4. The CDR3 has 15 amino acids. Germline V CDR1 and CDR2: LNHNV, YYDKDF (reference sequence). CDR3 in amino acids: CATSRVSGGVYEQYF. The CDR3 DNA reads TGTGCCACCAGCAGAGTCAGCGGGGGGGTTTACGAGCAGTACTTC.

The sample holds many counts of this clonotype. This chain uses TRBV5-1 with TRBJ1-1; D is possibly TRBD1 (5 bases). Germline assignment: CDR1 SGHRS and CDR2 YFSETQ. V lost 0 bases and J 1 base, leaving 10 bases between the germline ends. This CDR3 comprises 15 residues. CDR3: CASSLGGLKNTEAFF. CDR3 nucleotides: TGCGCCAGCAGCTTGGGGGGACTTAAGAACACTGAAGCTTTCTTT.

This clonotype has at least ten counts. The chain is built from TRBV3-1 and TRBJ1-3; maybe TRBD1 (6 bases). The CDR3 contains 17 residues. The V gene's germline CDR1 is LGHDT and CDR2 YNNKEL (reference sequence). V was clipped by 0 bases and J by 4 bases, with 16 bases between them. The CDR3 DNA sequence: TGTGCCAGCAGCCAAGATTACAGGGTAACTCCAGGAAACACCATATATTTT. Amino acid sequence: CASSQDYRVTPGNTIYF.

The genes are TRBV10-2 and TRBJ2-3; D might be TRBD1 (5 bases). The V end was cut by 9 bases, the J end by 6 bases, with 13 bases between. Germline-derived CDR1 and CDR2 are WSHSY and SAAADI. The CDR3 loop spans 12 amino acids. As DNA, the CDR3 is TGCGCCAGTAAAACCGCAGGGGATACGCAGTATTTT. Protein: CASKTAGDTQYF.

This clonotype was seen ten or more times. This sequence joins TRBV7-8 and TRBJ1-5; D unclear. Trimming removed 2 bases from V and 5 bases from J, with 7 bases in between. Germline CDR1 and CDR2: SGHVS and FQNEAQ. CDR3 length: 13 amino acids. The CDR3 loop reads CASSLSTDQPQHF. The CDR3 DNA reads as TGTGCCAGCAGCTTAAGTACGGATCAGCCCCAGCATTTT.

The CDR3 reads CASSLDRDDEKLFF. The CDR3 nucleotides read TGTGCCAGCAGTTTAGACAGGGACGATGAAAAACTGTTTTTT. This chain uses TRBV28 with TRBJ1-4; 7 positions agree with TRBD1. CDR1 is MDHEN, CDR2 SYDVKM, per germline. The J segment lost 6 bases and the V segment lost 2 bases, leaving 3 bases of the junction unmatched. The CDR3 is 14 amino acids. Variable domain in full (rest from reference TRBV28 and TRBJ1-4): DVKVTQSSRYLVKRTGEKVFLECVQDMDHENMFWYRQDPGLGLRLIYFSYDVKMKEKGDIPEGYSVSREKKERFSLILESASTNQTSMYLCASSLDRDDEKLFFGSGTQLSVL.

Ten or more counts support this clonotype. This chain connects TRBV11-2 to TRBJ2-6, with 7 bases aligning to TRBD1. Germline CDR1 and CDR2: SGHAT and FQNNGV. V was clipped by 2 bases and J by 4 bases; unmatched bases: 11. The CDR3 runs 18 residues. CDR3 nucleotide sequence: TGTGCCAGCAGCTTAATTTGGTTACAGGGGAACGGGGCCAACGTCCTGACTTTC. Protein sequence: CASSLIWLQGNGANVLTF.

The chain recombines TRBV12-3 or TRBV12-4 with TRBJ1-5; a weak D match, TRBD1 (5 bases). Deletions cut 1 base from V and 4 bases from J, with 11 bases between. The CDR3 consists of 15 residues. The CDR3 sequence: CASSLEAGLNQPQHF. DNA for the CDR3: TGTGCCAGCAGTTTAGAGGCAGGGTTAAATCAGCCCCAGCATTTT.

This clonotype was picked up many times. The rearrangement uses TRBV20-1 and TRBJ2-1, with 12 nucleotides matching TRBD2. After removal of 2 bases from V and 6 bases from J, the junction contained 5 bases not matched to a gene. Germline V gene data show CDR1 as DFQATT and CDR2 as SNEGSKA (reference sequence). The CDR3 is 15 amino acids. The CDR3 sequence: CSARPLAGGPNEQFF. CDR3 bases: TGCAGTGCTAGACCACTAGCGGGGGGCCCCAATGAGCAGTTCTTC.

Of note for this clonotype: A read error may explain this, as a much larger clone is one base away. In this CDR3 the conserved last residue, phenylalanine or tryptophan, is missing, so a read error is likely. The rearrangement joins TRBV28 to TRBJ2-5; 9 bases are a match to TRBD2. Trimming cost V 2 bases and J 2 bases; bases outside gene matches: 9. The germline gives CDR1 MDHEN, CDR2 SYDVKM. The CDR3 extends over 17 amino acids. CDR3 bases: TGTGCCAGCAGTTTAGTGACTAGCGGATTATTACAAGAGACCCAGTACATC. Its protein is CASSLVTSGLLQETQYI.

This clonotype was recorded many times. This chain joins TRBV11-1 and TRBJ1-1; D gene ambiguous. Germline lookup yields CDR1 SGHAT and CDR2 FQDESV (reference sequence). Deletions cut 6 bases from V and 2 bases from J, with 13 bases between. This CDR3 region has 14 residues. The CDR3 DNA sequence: TGTGCCAGCAGTATCATGGGAAGAAACACTGAAGCTTTCTTT. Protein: CASSIMGRNTEAFF.

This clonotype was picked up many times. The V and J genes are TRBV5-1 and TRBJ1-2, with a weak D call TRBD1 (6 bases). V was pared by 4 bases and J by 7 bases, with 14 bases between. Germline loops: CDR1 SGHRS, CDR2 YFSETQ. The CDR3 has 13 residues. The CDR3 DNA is TGCGCCAGCAGCGGAGGACAGAGCCCTGGCTACACCTTC. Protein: CASSGGQSPGYTF. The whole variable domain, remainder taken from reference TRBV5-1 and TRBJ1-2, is KAGVTQTPRYLIKTRGQQVTLSCSPISGHRSVSWYQQTPGQGLQFLFEYFSETQRNKGNFPGRFSGRQFSNSRSEMNVSTLELGDSALYLCASSGGQSPGYTFGSGTRLTVV.

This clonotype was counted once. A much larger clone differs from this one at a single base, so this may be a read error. The CDR3 sequence: CAGSPQGSNTEAFF. For the CDR3, the DNA is TGTGCCGGCAGCCCCCAGGGGAGTAACACTGAAGCTTTCTTT. The chain links TRBV5-5 to TRBJ1-1; D may be TRBD1 (6 bases). The germline V gene has CDR1 SGHKS and CDR2 YYEKEE (reference sequence). This CDR3 is built from 14 residues.

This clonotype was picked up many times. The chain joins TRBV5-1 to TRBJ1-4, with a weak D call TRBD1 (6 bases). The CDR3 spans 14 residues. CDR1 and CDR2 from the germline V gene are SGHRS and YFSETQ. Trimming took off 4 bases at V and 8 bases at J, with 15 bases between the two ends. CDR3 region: CASSRSGGQEKLFF. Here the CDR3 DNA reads TGCGCCAGCAGCCGCTCGGGGGGCCAGGAAAAACTGTTTTTT.

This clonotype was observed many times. CDR3 sequence reads: CASSLVLRTYEQYF. The CDR3, as DNA: TGTGCCAGCAGCTTGGTACTGCGGACCTACGAGCAGTACTTC. The rearrangement uses TRBV5-6 and TRBJ2-7, with unresolved D. Germline values: CDR1 SGHDT, CDR2 YYEEEE. The CDR3 runs 14 residues. Trimming stripped 0 bases from V and 2 bases from J, with 9 bases between.

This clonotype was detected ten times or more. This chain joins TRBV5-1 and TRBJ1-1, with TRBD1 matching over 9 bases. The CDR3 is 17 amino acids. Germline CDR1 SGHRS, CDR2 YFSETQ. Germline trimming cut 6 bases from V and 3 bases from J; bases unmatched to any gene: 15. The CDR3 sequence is CASTYTAGTGSHTEAFF. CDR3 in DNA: TGCGCCAGCACCTATACAGCCGGGACAGGGTCGCACACTGAAGCTTTCTTT.

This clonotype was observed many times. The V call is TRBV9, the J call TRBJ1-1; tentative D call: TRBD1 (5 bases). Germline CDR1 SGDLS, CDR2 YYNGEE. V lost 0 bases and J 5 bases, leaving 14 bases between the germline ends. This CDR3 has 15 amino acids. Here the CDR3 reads CASSVDPGQGTEAFF. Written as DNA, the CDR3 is TGTGCCAGCAGCGTAGATCCCGGTCAGGGAACTGAAGCTTTCTTT.

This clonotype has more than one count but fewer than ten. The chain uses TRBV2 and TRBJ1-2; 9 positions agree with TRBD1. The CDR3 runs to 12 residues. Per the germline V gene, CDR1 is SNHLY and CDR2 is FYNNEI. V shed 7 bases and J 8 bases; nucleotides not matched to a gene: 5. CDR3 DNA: TGTGCCAGCAAACGGGACAGGGACGGCTACACCTTC. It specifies CASKRDRDGYTF.